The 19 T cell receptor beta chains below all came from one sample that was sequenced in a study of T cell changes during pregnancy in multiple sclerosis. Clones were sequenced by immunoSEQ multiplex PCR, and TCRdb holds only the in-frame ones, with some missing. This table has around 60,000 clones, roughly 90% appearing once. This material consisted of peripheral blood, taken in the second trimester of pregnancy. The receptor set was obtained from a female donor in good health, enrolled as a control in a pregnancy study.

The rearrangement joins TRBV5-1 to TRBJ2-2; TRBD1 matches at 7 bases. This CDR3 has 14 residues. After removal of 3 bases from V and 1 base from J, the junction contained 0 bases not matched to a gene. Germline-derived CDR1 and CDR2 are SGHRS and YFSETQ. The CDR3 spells CASSWDRNTGELFF. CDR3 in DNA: TGCGCCAGCAGCTGGGACAGGAACACCGGGGAGCTGTTTTTT.

CDR3 sequence: CASSRRLAGGRGDTQYF. The DNA of the CDR3 is TGTGCCAGTAGTCGCCGACTAGCGGGGGGGCGAGGAGATACGCAGTATTTT. This chain links TRBV19 with TRBJ2-3, with TRBD2 matching 14 bases. The CDR3 sequence is 17 residues long. Germline CDR1 and CDR2: LNHDA and SQIVND (reference sequence). After removal of 5 bases from V and 5 bases from J, the junction contained 9 bases not matched to a gene.

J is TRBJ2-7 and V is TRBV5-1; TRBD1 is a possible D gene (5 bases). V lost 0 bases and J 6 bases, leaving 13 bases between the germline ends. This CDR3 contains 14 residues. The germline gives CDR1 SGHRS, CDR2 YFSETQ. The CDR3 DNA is TGCGCCAGCAGCTTGGGCTCGGACACCACCGAGCAGTACTTC. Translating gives CASSLGSDTTEQYF.

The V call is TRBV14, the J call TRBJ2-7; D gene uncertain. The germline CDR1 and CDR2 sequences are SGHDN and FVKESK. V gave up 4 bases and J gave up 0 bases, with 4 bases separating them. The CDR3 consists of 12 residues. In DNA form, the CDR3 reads TGTGCCAGCAGCCCCGGCTCCTACGAGCAGTACTTC. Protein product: CASSPGSYEQYF.

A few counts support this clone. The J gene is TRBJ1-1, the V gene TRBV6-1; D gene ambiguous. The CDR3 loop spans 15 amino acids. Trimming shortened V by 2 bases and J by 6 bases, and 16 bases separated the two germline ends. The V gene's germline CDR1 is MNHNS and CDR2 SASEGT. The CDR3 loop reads CASSEWILLGAEAFF. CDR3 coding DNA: TGTGCCAGCAGTGAATGGATCTTATTGGGAGCTGAAGCTTTCTTT.

Written as DNA, the CDR3 is TGTGCCAGCATGAGAGGTGTGAACACCGGGGAGCTGTTTTTT. This sequence encodes CASMRGVNTGELFF. The V call is TRBV6-4, the J call TRBJ2-2, with D hard to call. Deletions cut 7 bases from V and 1 base from J, with 10 bases between. CDR3 length: 14 amino acids. The germline gives CDR1 MRHNA, CDR2 SNTAGT.

In DNA form, the CDR3 reads TGTGCCAGCAGCTTACTGGGCGGGATTAACACCGGGGAGCTGTTTTTT. Residues: CASSLLGGINTGELFF. The chain couples TRBV7-8 to TRBJ2-2, with D maybe TRBD2 (6 bases). The ends were cut back, 2 bases at V and 2 bases at J, with 12 bases in the middle. Looked up from germline, CDR1 is SGHVS and CDR2 is FQNEAQ. This CDR3 spans 16 amino acids.

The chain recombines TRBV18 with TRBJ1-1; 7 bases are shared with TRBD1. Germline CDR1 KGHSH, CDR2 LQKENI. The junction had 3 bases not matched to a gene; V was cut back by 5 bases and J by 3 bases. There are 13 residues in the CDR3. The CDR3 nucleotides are TGTGCCAGCTCATACGGACAGGACACTGAAGCTTTCTTT. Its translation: CASSYGQDTEAFF.

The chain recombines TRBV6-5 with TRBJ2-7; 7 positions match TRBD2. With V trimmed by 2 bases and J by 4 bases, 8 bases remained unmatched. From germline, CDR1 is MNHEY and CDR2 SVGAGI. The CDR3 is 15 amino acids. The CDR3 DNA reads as TGTGCCAGCAGTTACGATCGCGGGAGCTTGTACGAGCAGTACTTC. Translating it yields CASSYDRGSLYEQYF.

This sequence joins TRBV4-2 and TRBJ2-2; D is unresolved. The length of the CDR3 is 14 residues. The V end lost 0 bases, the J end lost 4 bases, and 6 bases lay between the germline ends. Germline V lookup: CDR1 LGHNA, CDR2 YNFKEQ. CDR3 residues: CASSQDTGTGELFF. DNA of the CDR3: TGTGCCAGCAGCCAAGATACCGGCACCGGGGAGCTGTTTTTT.

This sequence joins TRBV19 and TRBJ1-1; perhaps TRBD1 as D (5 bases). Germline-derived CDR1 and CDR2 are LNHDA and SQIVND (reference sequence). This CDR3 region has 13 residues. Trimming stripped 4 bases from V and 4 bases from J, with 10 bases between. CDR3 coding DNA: TGTGCCAGTAGTAATCAGGGAGGCACTGAAGCTTTCTTT. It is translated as CASSNQGGTEAFF. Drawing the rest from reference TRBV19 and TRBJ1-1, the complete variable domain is DGGITQSPKYLFRKEGQNVTLSCEQNLNHDAMYWYRQDPGQGLRLIYYSQIVNDFQKGDIAEGYSVSREKKESFPLTVTSAQKNPTAFYLCASSNQGGTEAFFGQGTRLTVV.

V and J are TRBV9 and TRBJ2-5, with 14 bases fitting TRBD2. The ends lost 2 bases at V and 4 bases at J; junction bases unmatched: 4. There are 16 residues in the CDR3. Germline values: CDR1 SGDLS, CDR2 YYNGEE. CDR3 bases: TGTGCCAGCAGCGTTGGACTAGCGGGAGGTGTAGAGACCCAGTACTTC. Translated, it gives CASSVGLAGGVETQYF. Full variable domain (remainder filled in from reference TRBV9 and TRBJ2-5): DSGVTQTPKHLITATGQRVTLRCSPRSGDLSVYWYQQSLDQGLQFLIQYYNGEERAKGNILERFSAQQFPDLHSELNLSSLELGDSALYFCASSVGLAGGVETQYFGPGTRLLVL.

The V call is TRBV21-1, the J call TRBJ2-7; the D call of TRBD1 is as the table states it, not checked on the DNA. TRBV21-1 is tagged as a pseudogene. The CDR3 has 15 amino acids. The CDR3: CASSRGQGLDYEQYF. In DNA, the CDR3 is TGTGCCAGCAGCCGGGGACAGGGACTGGACTACGAGCAGTACTTC.

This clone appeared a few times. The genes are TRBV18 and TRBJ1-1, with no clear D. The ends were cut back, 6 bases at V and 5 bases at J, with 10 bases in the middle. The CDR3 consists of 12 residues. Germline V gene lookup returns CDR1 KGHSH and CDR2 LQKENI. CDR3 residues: CASSLRETEAFF. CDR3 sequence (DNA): TGTGCCAGCTCCCTGAGGGAGACTGAAGCTTTCTTT.

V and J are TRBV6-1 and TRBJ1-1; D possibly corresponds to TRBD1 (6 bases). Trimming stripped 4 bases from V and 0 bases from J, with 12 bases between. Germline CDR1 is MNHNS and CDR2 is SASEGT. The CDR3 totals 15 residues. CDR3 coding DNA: TGTGCCAGCAGTGGACCGGACAGCTTGAACACTGAAGCTTTCTTT. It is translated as CASSGPDSLNTEAFF.

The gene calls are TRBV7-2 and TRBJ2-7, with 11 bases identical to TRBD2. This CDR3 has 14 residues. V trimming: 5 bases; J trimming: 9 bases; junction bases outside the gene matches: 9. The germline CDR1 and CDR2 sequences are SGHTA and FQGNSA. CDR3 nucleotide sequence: TGTGCCAGCAGCAGGGGACTAGCGGAACGTTTGCAGTACTTC. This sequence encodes CASSRGLAERLQYF.

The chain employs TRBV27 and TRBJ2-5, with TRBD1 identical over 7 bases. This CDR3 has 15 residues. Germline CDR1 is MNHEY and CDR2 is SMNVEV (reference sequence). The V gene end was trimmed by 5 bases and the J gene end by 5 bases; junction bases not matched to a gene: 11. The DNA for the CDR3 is TGTGCCAGCAGTCCCCAAGGGGGCAGAGGGGAGACCCAGTACTTC. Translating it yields CASSPQGGRGETQYF.

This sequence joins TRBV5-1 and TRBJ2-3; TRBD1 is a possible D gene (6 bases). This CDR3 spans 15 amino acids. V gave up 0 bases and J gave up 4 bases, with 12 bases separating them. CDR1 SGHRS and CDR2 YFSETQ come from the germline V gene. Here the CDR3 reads CASSLDREHADTQYF. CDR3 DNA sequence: TGCGCCAGCAGCTTGGACAGGGAACATGCAGATACGCAGTATTTT.

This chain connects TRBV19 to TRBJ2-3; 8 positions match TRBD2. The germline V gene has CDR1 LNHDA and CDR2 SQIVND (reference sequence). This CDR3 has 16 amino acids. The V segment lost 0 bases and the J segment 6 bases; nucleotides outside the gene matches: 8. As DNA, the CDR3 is TGTGCCAGTAGTATAGATTCACGGGGGGGCCGGGATACGCAGTATTTT. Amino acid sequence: CASSIDSRGGRDTQYF.